Included here is one T cell receptor (beta chain) sequence, with context. The data were produced by immunoSEQ multiplex PCR, yet TCRdb's version contains in-frame clones alone and is incomplete. The sample lists about 69,000 clones, around 90% occurring once. These data originate in a study of T cell changes during pregnancy in multiple sclerosis. CDR1 is MNHEY, CDR2 SVGAGI, per germline. The CDR3 extends over 14 amino acids. Trimming removed 4 bases from V and 8 bases from J, with 17 bases in between. V usage is TRBV6-5 and J usage is TRBJ1-2; weak D call: TRBD1 (5 bases). This TCR came from a female donor in good health, enrolled as a control in a pregnancy study. The sequences come from CD4+ T cells from peripheral blood mononuclear cells, collected in the third trimester of pregnancy. This chain's CDR3 is CASSLSGRLGGYTF. The CDR3 DNA follows: TGTGCCAGCAGTTTATCAGGGAGGTTGGGCGGCTACACCTTC.